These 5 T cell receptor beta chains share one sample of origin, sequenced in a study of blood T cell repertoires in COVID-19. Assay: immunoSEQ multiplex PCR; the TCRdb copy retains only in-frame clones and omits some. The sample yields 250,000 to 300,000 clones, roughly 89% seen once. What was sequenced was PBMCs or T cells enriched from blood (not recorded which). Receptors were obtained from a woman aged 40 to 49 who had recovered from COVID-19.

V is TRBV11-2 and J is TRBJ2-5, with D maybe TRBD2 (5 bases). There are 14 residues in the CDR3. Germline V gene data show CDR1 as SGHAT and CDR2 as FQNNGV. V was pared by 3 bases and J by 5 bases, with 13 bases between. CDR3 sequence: CASSFSGNEETQYF. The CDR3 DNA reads TGTGCCAGCAGCTTCTCGGGGAACGAGGAGACCCAGTACTTC.

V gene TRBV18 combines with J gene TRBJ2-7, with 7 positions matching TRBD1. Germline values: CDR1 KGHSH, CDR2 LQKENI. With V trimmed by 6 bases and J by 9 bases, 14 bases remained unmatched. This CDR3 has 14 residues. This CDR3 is CASSPGQNPQGQYF. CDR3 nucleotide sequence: TGTGCCAGCTCGCCGGGACAGAATCCCCAAGGGCAGTACTTC.

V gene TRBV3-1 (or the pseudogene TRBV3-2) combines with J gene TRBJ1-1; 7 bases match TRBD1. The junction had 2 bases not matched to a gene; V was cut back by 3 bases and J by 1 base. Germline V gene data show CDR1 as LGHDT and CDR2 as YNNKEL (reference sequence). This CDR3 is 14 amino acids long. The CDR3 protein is CASSHNRGNTEAFF. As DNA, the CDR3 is TGTGCCAGCAGCCATAACAGGGGGAACACTGAAGCTTTCTTT.

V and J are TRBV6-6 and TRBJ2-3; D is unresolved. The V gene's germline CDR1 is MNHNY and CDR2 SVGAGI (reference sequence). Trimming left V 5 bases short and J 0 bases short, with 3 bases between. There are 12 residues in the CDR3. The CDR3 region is CASSPSTDTQYF. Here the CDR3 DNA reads TGTGCCAGCAGTCCGAGCACAGATACGCAGTATTTT.

The CDR3, as DNA: TGTGCCAGTAGTATTGGGCAGGGCAGCTATGGCTACACCTTC. This translates into CASSIGQGSYGYTF. The chain combines TRBV19 with TRBJ1-2; possibly TRBD1 for D (5 bases). Trimming took 3 bases from V and 4 from J, leaving 12 bases between them. This CDR3 is 14 amino acids long. CDR1 and CDR2 (germline): LNHDA, SQIVND (reference sequence).